Sequencing of this T cell receptor (beta chain) was carried out in a study of T cells in Graves' hyperthyroidism and ophthalmopathy. General study findings and limits: The model forecast ophthalmopathy, anticipating it by a median roughly 6 months before onset.

RNA transcripts yielded amplified TCR beta CDR3 regions. Initially, a first-round RT-PCR of the TCR CDR3 employed the HTBI primer set. MiXCR, run by TCRdb on the multiplex PCR reads, gives a single entry per CDR3 protein. Of more than 500,000 distinct CDR3 sequences listed, around 13% are singletons. Between the trimmed V and J ends, which lost 1 base and 1 base, there was a span of 12 bases. This CDR3 comprises 16 residues. CDR1 and CDR2 from the germline V gene are SGHTA and FQGNSA. A patient was excluded if there was uncontrolled infection, other autoimmune disease, pregnancy or lactation. Clinical symptoms, serum thyroxine, TRAb, thyroid ultrasound and orbital computed tomography established diagnosis. This sample holds PBMCs from 10 ml fresh peripheral blood. The table lists this clonotype with many counts. Its antigen is not identified.

The sample comprised blood. The origin of this receptor is a woman between 40 and 55 years old with Graves' hyperthyroidism. The chain has TRBV7-2 and TRBJ2-3; D possibly corresponds to TRBD2 (6 bases). CDR3 sequence reads: CASSLGVAGRTDTQYF. CDR3 in DNA: TGTGCCAGCAGCTTAGGGGTGGCGGGGCGCACAGATACGCAGTATTTT.